This T cell receptor (beta chain) was observed in a study of sequential checkpoint blockade in melanoma. Study details: First-line arms were nivolumab then ipilimumab, or the reverse, randomized 1:1. Each arm's sequence ended with maintenance nivolumab.

From germline, CDR1 is SGHKS and CDR2 YYEKEE (reference sequence). V lost 0 bases, J lost 11 bases, and 5 bases stayed unmatched. There are 14 residues in the CDR3. Treatment reported: randomized to nivolumab then ipilimumab (arm A) or the reverse (arm B). PBMC sorting kept live CD3+CD8+ cells without CD19 or CD56. The method was immunoSEQ multiplex PCR; TCRdb's version includes in-frame clones alone and lacks a portion of them. The sample yields under 20,000 clones, 75% to 85% seen once. This sequence originates from a human donor with melanoma. This chain uses TRBV5-5 with TRBJ2-6; 7 bases line up with TRBD1. The sequencing here drew on CD8+ T cells sorted from blood (inferred from file names), taken from a patient given nivolumab and ipilimumab in sequence. The CDR3 region has the DNA TGTGCCAGCAGCTTGGGACAGGGAGCCCACGTCCTGACTTTC. Amino acid sequence: CASSLGQGAHVLTF.